Detailed here is one T cell receptor (beta chain). The antigen is not known. Through template switching, UMIs that included a 6-nucleotide sample barcode were added. TCRdb reprocessed the 5' RACE reads and reports one entry per CDR3 protein, with no DNA. The sample holds some 200,000 distinct CDR3 sequences. The germline V gene has CDR1 SNHLY and CDR2 FYNNEI. The CDR3 spans 14 residues. The authors drew approximately 2.5 ml of blood from each donor. This sample was taken from a study of monozygotic twins with inflammatory bowel disease. Study findings and constraints: Among patients, repertoires may have gained variability from differing immunosuppressive treatments. IBD patients exhibited fewer clonotypes shared with other individuals than healthy twins, particularly with disease activity.

Sequenced sample: blood. This TCR was recovered from a human donor with ulcerative colitis or Crohn's disease, or a healthy co-twin of an affected twin (not recorded which). This chain uses TRBV2 with TRBJ2-5; TCRdb lists TRBD1, though no DNA is available to test this call. The CDR3 loop is CASKGGLSRETQYF.